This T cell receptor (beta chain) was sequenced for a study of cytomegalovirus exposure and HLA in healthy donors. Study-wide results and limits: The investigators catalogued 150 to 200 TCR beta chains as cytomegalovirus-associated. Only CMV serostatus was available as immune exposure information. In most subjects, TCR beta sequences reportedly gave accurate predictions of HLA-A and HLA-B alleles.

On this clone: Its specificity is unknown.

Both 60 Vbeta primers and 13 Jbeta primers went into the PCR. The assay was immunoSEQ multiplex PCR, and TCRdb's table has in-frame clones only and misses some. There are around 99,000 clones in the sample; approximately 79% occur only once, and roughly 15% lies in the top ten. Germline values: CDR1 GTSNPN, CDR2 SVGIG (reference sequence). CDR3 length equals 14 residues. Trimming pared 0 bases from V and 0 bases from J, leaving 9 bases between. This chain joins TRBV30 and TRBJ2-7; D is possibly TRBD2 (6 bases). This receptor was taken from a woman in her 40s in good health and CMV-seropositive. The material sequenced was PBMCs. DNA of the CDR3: TGTGCCTGGAGTGTTGGGGGGAGCTCCTACGAGCAGTACTTC. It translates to CAWSVGGSSYEQYF.